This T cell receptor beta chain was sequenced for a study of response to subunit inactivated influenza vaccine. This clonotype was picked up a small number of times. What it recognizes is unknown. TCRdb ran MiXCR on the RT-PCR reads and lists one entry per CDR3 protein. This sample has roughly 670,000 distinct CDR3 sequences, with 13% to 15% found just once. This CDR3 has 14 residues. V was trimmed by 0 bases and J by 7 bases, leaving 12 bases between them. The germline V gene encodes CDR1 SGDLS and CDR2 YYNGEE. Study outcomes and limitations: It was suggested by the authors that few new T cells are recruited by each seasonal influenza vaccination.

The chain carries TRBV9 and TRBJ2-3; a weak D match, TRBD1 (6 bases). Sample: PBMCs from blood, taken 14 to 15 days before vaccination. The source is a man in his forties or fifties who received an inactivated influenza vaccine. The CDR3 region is CASSVGEGTNTQYF. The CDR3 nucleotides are TGTGCCAGCAGCGTAGGCGAGGGGACAAATACGCAGTATTTT.